This passage covers 26 T cell receptor beta chains from one sample sequenced in a study of identical twins. TCRdb re-called the 5' RACE reads through MiXCR, storing one row per CDR3 protein. The repertoire holds some 760,000 distinct CDR3 sequences, with about 18% as singletons. These same data were also listed under a study on T cells expressing NK-cell markers.

The specimen sequenced was PBMCs. These receptors were taken from a woman aged 18-30 years in good health.

The chain uses TRBV10-3 and TRBJ2-7; D is possibly TRBD2 (5 bases). The CDR3 extends over 13 amino acids. Between the trimmed V and J ends, which lost 2 bases and 6 bases, there was a span of 11 bases. The germline V gene encodes CDR1 ENHRY and CDR2 SYGVKD. The CDR3 sequence is CAISEGSPPEQYF. DNA for the CDR3: TGTGCCATCAGTGAGGGGAGTCCGCCCGAGCAGTACTTC.

J is TRBJ2-7 and V is TRBV12-3 or TRBV12-4; weak D call: TRBD1 (6 bases). The V and J ends lost 5 bases and 4 bases respectively, with 15 bases between them. The CDR3 covers 14 residues. The chain's CDR3 is CASSPGAVFYEQYF. CDR3 DNA sequence: TGTGCCAGCAGTCCAGGGGCGGTTTTTTACGAGCAGTACTTC.

This sequence joins TRBV20-1 and TRBJ2-1; maybe TRBD2 (6 bases). Germline V gene lookup returns CDR1 DFQATT and CDR2 SNEGSKA (reference sequence). With 5 bases removed from V and 5 bases from J, the gap between germline ends came to 13 bases. This CDR3 has 13 amino acids. The CDR3, as DNA: TGCAGTGCTCGGTCCGGGACTCACAATGAGCAGTTCTTC. It translates to CSARSGTHNEQFF.

There are a few counts of this clonotype. The chain is built from TRBV5-1 and TRBJ2-1; D is perhaps TRBD2 (5 bases). From germline, CDR1 is SGHRS and CDR2 YFSETQ. Trimming took 6 bases from V and 4 from J, leaving 14 bases between them. CDR3 length: 14 residues. CDR3 region: CASTSPRGYNEQFF. DNA of the CDR3: TGCGCCAGCACCTCCCCTCGGGGTTACAATGAGCAGTTCTTC.

This clonotype was found a few times. The rearrangement uses TRBV11-1 and TRBJ2-3, with TRBD2 identical over 14 bases. The CDR3 has 18 amino acids. The V and J ends lost 5 bases and 4 bases, in that order; junction bases with no gene match: 11. Germline V gene data show CDR1 as SGHAT and CDR2 as FQDESV (reference sequence). In nucleotides, the CDR3 is TGTGCCAGCAGCGGGGGACTAGCGGGAGACCAACGAGCAGATACGCAGTATTTT. Its protein is CASSGGLAGDQRADTQYF.

J is TRBJ2-1 and V is TRBV12-5; D not certain. Between the trimmed V and J ends, which lost 1 base and 9 bases, there was a span of 10 bases. CDR3 length: 13 residues. Per germline, CDR1 LGHNT and CDR2 FRNRAP. Here the CDR3 reads CASGLGLEAEQFF. CDR3 coding DNA: TGTGCTAGTGGTTTGGGCTTAGAAGCTGAGCAGTTCTTC.

In this sample, this clonotype turned up a few times. The chain links TRBV5-1 to TRBJ2-7; D might be TRBD1 (5 bases). The V end lost 2 bases, the J end lost 3 bases, and 12 bases lay between the germline ends. Germline CDR1 SGHRS, CDR2 YFSETQ. CDR3 length: 14 amino acids. CDR3 loop: CASSFRQPGYEQYF. CDR3 coding DNA: TGCGCCAGCAGCTTTCGACAGCCAGGCTACGAGCAGTACTTC.

This clonotype occurred a few times. V and J are TRBV13 and TRBJ1-1; the D gene is possibly TRBD1 (6 bases). This CDR3 has 15 amino acids. Germline V gives CDR1 PRHDT, CDR2 FYEKMQ (reference sequence). The ends were cut back, 4 bases at V and 6 bases at J, with 18 bases in the middle. The CDR3 DNA reads as TGTGCCAGCAGCTCACCTCCCACAGGGATCTCTGAAGCTTTCTTT. This translates into CASSSPPTGISEAFF.

This clonotype came up a few times. CDR3 DNA sequence: TGCGCCAGCAGCTCGGGACAGCGGGAGAGGTCTACTGAAGCTTTCTTT. It translates to CASSSGQRERSTEAFF. This rearrangement joins TRBV5-1 to TRBJ1-1, with 7 bases that match TRBD1. The germline gives CDR1 SGHRS, CDR2 YFSETQ. Trimming cost V 3 bases and J 5 bases; bases outside gene matches: 13. The CDR3 totals 16 residues. Full variable domain (outside the CDR3, taken from reference TRBV5-1 and TRBJ1-1): KAGVTQTPRYLIKTRGQQVTLSCSPISGHRSVSWYQQTPGQGLQFLFEYFSETQRNKGNFPGRFSGRQFSNSRSEMNVSTLELGDSALYLCASSSGQRERSTEAFFGQGTRLTVV.

This rearrangement joins TRBV5-1 to TRBJ2-1; D unresolved. The CDR3 sequence is 15 residues long. Trimming removed 1 base at V and 4 bases at J, with 12 bases between. Per germline, CDR1 SGHRS and CDR2 YFSETQ. The CDR3 sequence is CASSLISPEYNEQFF. The DNA for the CDR3 is TGCGCCAGCAGCTTGATCTCCCCCGAATACAATGAGCAGTTCTTC.

This clonotype was found a few times. The chain joins TRBV7-9 to TRBJ1-1; D call uncertain. The CDR3 is 14 amino acids. V shed 2 bases and J shed 2 bases, with 9 bases lying between them. Germline V lookup: CDR1 SEHNR, CDR2 FQNEAQ (reference sequence). The CDR3 DNA reads TGTGCCAGCAGCTTATTGGAAGCTAACACTGAAGCTTTCTTT. Amino acid sequence: CASSLLEANTEAFF.

CDR3 nucleotides: TGCAGTGCTCGTCAGGGGGGCTACCAGCCCCAGCATTTT. It is translated as CSARQGGYQPQHF. The gene calls are TRBV20-1 and TRBJ1-5; TRBD1 aligns across 7 bases. The germline gives CDR1 DFQATT, CDR2 SNEGSKA (reference sequence). Trimming cost V 5 bases and J 7 bases; bases outside gene matches: 8. The CDR3 totals 13 residues.

V and J are TRBV7-2 and TRBJ2-3; D perhaps matches TRBD2 (6 bases). There are 17 residues in the CDR3. CDR1 is SGHTA and CDR2 is FQGNSA in the germline V gene. Trimming cost V 2 bases and J 4 bases, with 19 bases left between them. The CDR3 loop reads CASSLKTGVGSADTQYF. In DNA, the CDR3 is TGTGCCAGCAGCTTAAAAACGGGAGTGGGGTCGGCAGATACGCAGTATTTT. The full variable domain, in which reference TRBV7-2 and TRBJ2-3 provide the parts outside the CDR3, is GAGVSQSPSNKVTEKGKDVELRCDPISGHTALYWYRQSLGQGLEFLIYFQGNSAPDKSGLPSDRFSAERTGGSVSTLTIQRTQQEDSAVYLCASSLKTGVGSADTQYFGPGTRLTVL.

This clonotype was picked up many times. The rearrangement uses TRBV6-4 and TRBJ2-3; D assignment may be TRBD1 or TRBD2 (5 bases each). The V gene's germline CDR1 is MRHNA and CDR2 SNTAGT. Trimming took 2 bases from V and 1 from J, leaving 10 bases between them. There are 15 residues in the CDR3. CDR3 residues: CASSDGRGGTDTQYF. The CDR3, as DNA: TGTGCCAGCAGTGACGGGAGAGGGGGCACAGATACGCAGTATTTT.

This clonotype has a handful of counts. The chain employs TRBV20-1 and TRBJ2-1; 12 nucleotides line up with TRBD2. After removal of 4 bases from V and 15 bases from J, the junction contained 10 bases not matched to a gene. The germline gives CDR1 DFQATT, CDR2 SNEGSKA (reference sequence). The CDR3 spans 13 residues. The CDR3 DNA is TGCAGTGCTAAGGTGGCTAGCGGGAGGGCCGCGTTCTTC. Its translation: CSAKVASGRAAFF.

This clonotype was detected only a few times. The chain links TRBV5-1 to TRBJ2-7; TRBD1 is a possible D gene (6 bases). CDR3 length: 14 residues. Germline V gives CDR1 SGHRS, CDR2 YFSETQ. V lost 0 bases to trimming and J lost 5 bases, with 12 bases between them. CDR3 protein: CASSLGQVLDEQYF. The CDR3 nucleotides are TGCGCCAGCAGCTTGGGACAGGTTCTCGACGAGCAGTACTTC.

This chain links TRBV20-1 with TRBJ1-5; D gene uncertain. This CDR3 has 13 amino acids. The germline V gene encodes CDR1 DFQATT and CDR2 SNEGSKA (reference sequence). V lost 6 bases and J 1 base, leaving 10 bases between the germline ends. In DNA form, the CDR3 reads TGCAGTGCGCATGGACTGAGCAATCAGCCCCAGCATTTT. Its protein product is CSAHGLSNQPQHF.

The chain employs TRBV29-1 and TRBJ1-1; a weak D match, TRBD1 (6 bases). The germline CDR1 and CDR2 sequences are SQVTM and ANQGSEA. The CDR3 is 11 amino acids. V was pared by 6 bases and J by 3 bases, with 8 bases between. The CDR3 DNA sequence: TGCAGCGTAGGGGGGTACACTGAAGCTTTCTTT. Protein: CSVGGYTEAFF.

The CDR3 spells CASSYRTGRYEQYF. The CDR3 bases are TGTGCCAGCAGTTACCGGACAGGACGCTACGAGCAGTACTTC. This chain links TRBV6-5 with TRBJ2-7; TRBD1 matches 7 bases. Germline lookup yields CDR1 MNHEY and CDR2 SVGAGI. Unmatched junction bases numbered 4, after V lost 2 bases and J lost 3 bases. The CDR3 extends over 14 amino acids.

This clonotype appeared a few times. This rearrangement joins TRBV9 to TRBJ2-5; D gene uncertain. This CDR3 spans 15 amino acids. Trimming removed 0 bases at V and 1 base at J, with 10 bases between. Germline V lookup: CDR1 SGDLS, CDR2 YYNGEE. This CDR3 is CASSVAGYSQETQYF. CDR3 nucleotide sequence: TGTGCCAGCAGCGTAGCGGGTTACAGCCAAGAGACCCAGTACTTC.

V usage is TRBV20-1 and J usage is TRBJ2-5; D ambiguous. With 1 base removed from V and 7 bases from J, the gap between germline ends came to 13 bases. This CDR3 contains 13 residues. CDR1 and CDR2 (germline): DFQATT, SNEGSKA (reference sequence). The CDR3 loop reads CSARGFPRGTQYF. Written as DNA, the CDR3 is TGCAGTGCTAGAGGTTTCCCCCGCGGGACCCAGTACTTC.

This clonotype was seen at least ten times. V is TRBV20-1 and J is TRBJ2-1; TRBD2 agrees at 10 bases. Germline V gene sequence: CDR1 DFQATT, CDR2 SNEGSKA (reference sequence). J gave up 4 bases and V 0 bases, and 3 bases lay outside the gene matches. The CDR3 is 15 residues long. CDR3 protein: CSARDGTSVYNEQFF. As DNA, the CDR3 is TGCAGTGCTAGAGATGGGACTAGCGTATACAATGAGCAGTTCTTC.

The J gene is TRBJ2-3, the V gene TRBV6-1; D remains ambiguous. V lost 7 bases to trimming and J lost 0 bases, with 8 bases between them. CDR3 length: 13 amino acids. CDR1 MNHNS and CDR2 SASEGT come from the germline V gene. The CDR3 nucleotides read TGTGCCAGCATTGCACCTAGCACAGATACGCAGTATTTT. As protein: CASIAPSTDTQYF.

This clonotype was recorded once. J is TRBJ2-7 and V is TRBV20-1; 11 bases are shared with TRBD2. The CDR3 consists of 16 residues. Trimming removed 2 bases from V and 4 bases from J; junction bases left unmatched: 10. The germline V gene has CDR1 DFQATT and CDR2 SNEGSKA (reference sequence). The CDR3 loop is CSARNPLAGEKYEQYF. The CDR3 coding sequence is TGCAGTGCTAGAAATCCACTAGCGGGGGAGAAATACGAGCAGTACTTC.

The gene calls are TRBV10-3 and TRBJ2-7; 14 nucleotides match TRBD2. This CDR3 contains 16 residues. J lost 3 bases, V lost 3 bases, and 4 bases had no gene match. The germline gives CDR1 ENHRY, CDR2 SYGVKD. The CDR3 protein is CAISDPGLAGDYEQYF. CDR3 DNA: TGTGCCATCAGTGATCCGGGACTAGCGGGAGACTACGAGCAGTACTTC.

This clonotype has just a few counts. This chain uses TRBV5-1 with TRBJ2-5; a possible D gene is TRBD2 (6 bases). The CDR3 loop spans 15 amino acids. V dropped 0 bases and J dropped 4 bases, with 13 bases sitting between them. Germline V CDR1 and CDR2: SGHRS, YFSETQ. CDR3 sequence: CASSLGSSAGETQYF. CDR3 bases: TGCGCCAGCAGCTTGGGTTCTAGCGCGGGAGAGACCCAGTACTTC.